This T cell receptor (beta chain) originates from a study of CD8 T cells in ankylosing spondylitis (dated by TCRdb to about 2017). About the full investigation: To find TCR variants linked to disease, the study profiled T cell receptor beta repertoires in ankylosing spondylitis patients and healthy donors. The full study cohort was made up of roughly 25 ankylosing spondylitis patients and over 90 healthy donors. Peripheral blood was sampled, and synovial fluid was additionally collected from ankylosing spondylitis patients.

The full study reports these points: Blood from ankylosing spondylitis patients appeared to be characterized by a TCR beta motif composed of several highly homologous amino acid variants. Some motif variants had previously been reported in the synovial fluid and blood of reactive arthritis patients, which suggests shared mechanisms of disease initiation. Significant enrichment of the disease-linked clones was reported in matched synovial fluid samples from ankylosing spondylitis patients. In peripheral blood, the disease-linked clones were found at relatively low frequencies and had a CD8+ phenotype.

The listed sequencing device is Illumina HiSeq 2500. Quantitative 5'-RACE with molecular barcodes was the method used to prepare the TCR beta libraries. The study's own analysis went as follows. A new computational method, built on a probabilistic model of VDJ rearrangement, was used to identify disease-linked TCR variants. TCRdb trimmed the raw reads at Q25, called clones with MiXCR and kept productive beta chains. CDR3 protein duplicates are merged, each entry listing the most common genes and DNA. For this entry, the V and J calls and clone size follow TCRdb and not the study's own pipeline. This sample comprises 650,000 to 800,000 distinct CDR3 sequences, about 20% of them detected only once. The ten largest clones capture roughly a fifth of the sample. This clonotype has a handful of counts. Its antigen is currently not known. The record has no base qualities; no much larger clone is one base away.

The germline V gene (reference sequence) supplies CDR1 DFQATT and CDR2 SNEGSKA. Inclusive of the bounding cysteine and phenylalanine, the CDR3 is 10 residues long. Of all the DNA, just the CDR3 is kept, 30 bases in frame from base 1. V and J are truncated by 6 bases and 11 bases respectively, leaving an intervening sequence of 13 bases. The source material was blood, either unsorted or a sorted T cell fraction (not recorded which). This receptor was obtained from a male donor with ankylosing spondylitis. The V gene is TRBV20-1 and the J gene is TRBJ1-1; TRBD1 is perhaps the D gene, given 5 matching bases. The CDR3 in this case is CSALGTRAFF. The DNA sequence follows: TGCAGTGCCTTGGGGACCCGCGCTTTCTTT.